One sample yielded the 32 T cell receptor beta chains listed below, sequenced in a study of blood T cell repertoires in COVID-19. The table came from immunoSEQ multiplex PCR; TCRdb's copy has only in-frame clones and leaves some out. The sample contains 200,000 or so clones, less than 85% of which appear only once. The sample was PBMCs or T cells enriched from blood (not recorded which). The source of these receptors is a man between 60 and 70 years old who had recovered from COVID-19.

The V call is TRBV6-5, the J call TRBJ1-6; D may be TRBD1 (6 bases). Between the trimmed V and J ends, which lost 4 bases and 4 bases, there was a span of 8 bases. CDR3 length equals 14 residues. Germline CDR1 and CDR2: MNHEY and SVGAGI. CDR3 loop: CASSSRGYNSPLHF. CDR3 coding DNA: TGTGCCAGCAGTTCTAGGGGGTATAATTCACCCCTCCACTTT.

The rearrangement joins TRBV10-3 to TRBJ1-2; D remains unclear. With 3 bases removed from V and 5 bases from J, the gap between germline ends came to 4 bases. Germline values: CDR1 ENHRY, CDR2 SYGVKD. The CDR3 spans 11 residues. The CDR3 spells CAISDRYGYTF. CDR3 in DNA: TGTGCCATCAGTGACAGATATGGCTACACCTTC.

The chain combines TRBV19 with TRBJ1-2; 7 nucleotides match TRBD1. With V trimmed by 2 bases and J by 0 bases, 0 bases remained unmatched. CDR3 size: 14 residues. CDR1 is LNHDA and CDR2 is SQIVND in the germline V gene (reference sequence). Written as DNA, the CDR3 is TGTGCCAGTAGTATACAGGGGGCTAACTATGGCTACACCTTC. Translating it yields CASSIQGANYGYTF.

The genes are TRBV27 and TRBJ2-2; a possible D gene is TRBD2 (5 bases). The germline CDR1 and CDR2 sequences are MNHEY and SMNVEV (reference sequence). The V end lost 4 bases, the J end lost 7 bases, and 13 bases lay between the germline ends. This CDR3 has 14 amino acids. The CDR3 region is CASSSSFRDGELFF. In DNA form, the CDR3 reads TGTGCCAGCAGTTCCTCTTTTCGGGACGGGGAGCTGTTTTTT.

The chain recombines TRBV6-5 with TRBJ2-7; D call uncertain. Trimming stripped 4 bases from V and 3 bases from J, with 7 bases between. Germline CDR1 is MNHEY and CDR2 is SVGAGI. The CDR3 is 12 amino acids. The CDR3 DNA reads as TGTGCCAGCAGTTCAGGAATCTACGAGCAGTACTTC. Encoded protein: CASSSGIYEQYF.

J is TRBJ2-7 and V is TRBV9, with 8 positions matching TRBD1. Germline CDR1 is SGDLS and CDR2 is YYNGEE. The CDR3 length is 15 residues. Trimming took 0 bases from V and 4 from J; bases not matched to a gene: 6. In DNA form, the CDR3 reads TGTGCCAGCAGCGTAGGAACAGGGGGTTGGTACGAGCAGTACTTC. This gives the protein CASSVGTGGWYEQYF.

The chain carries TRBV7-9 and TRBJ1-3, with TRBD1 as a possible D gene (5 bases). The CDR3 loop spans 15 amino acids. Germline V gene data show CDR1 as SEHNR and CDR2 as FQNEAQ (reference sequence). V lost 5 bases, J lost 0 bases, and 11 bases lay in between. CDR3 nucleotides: TGTGCCAGCAGCCACGACAGAAGCTCTGGAAACACCATATATTTT. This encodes CASSHDRSSGNTIYF.

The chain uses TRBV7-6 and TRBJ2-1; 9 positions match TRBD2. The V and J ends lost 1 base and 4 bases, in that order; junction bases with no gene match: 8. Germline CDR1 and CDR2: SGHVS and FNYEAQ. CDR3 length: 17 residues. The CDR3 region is CASSLEGGGAGYNEQFF. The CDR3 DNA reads TGTGCCAGCAGCTTAGAGGGCGGGGGGGCCGGTTACAATGAGCAGTTCTTC.

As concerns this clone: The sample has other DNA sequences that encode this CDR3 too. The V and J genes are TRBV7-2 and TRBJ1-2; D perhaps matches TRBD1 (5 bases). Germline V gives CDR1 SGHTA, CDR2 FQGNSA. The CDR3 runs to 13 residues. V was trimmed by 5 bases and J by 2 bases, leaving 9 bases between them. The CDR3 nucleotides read TGTGCCAGCAGCCCCGACAGAAACTATGGCTACACCTTC. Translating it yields CASSPDRNYGYTF.

The CDR3 sequence: CASSFGTSTYNEQFF. The CDR3 DNA reads TGTGCCAGCAGCTTCGGGACTAGCACCTACAATGAGCAGTTCTTC. The chain links TRBV5-8 to TRBJ2-1; 9 bases are shared with TRBD2. CDR3 size: 15 residues. Germline values: CDR1 SGHTS, CDR2 YDEGEE. V lost 2 bases to trimming and J lost 2 bases; unmatched junction nucleotides: 2.

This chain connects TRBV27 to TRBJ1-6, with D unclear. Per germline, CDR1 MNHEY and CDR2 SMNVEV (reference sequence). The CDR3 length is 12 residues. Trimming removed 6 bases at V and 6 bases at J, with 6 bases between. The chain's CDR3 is CASRRVNSPLHF. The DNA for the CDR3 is TGTGCCAGCAGACGGGTTAATTCACCCCTCCACTTT.

The CDR3 region has the DNA TGTGCCAGCAGCCAAAACAGGGCCAATGGCTACACCTTC. It is translated as CASSQNRANGYTF. The chain recombines TRBV3-1 (or the pseudogene TRBV3-2) with TRBJ1-2; TRBD1 might be the D (6 bases). The germline gives CDR1 LGHDT, CDR2 YNNKEL (reference sequence). Between the trimmed V and J ends, which lost 2 bases and 6 bases, there was a span of 10 bases. The CDR3 spans 13 residues.

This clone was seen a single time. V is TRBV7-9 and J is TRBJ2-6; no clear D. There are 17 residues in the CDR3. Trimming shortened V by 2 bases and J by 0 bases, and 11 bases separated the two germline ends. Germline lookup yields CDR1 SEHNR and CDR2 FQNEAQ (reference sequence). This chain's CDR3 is CASSLRGGRSGANVLTF. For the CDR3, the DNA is TGTGCCAGCAGCTTAAGAGGCGGTCGCTCTGGGGCCAACGTCCTGACTTTC.

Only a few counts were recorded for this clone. CDR3 protein: CASSYDRGGNEKLFF. The DNA of the CDR3 is TGTGCCAGCAGCTACGACAGGGGCGGGAATGAAAAACTGTTTTTT. V gene TRBV7-2 combines with J gene TRBJ1-4; 8 positions agree with TRBD1. The ends lost 4 bases at V and 5 bases at J; junction bases unmatched: 6. The CDR3 has 15 amino acids. Germline CDR1 SGHTA, CDR2 FQGNSA.

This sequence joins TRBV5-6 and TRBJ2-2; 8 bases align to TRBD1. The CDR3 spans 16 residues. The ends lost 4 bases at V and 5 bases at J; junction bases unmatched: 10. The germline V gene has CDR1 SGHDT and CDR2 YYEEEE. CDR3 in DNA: TGTGCCAGCAGCCCACAGGGGGTGCCGTGGACCGGGGAGCTGTTTTTT. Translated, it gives CASSPQGVPWTGELFF.

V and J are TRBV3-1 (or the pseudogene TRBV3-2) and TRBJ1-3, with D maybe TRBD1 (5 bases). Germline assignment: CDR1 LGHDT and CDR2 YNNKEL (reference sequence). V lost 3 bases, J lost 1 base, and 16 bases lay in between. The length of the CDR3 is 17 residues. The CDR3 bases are TGTGCCAGCAGCCATAGCTCGGGGACTGCTTCTGGAAACACCATATATTTT. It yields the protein CASSHSSGTASGNTIYF.

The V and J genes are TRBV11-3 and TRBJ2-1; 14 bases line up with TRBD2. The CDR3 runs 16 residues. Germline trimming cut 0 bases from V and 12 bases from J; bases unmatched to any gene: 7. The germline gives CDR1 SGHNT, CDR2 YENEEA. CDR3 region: CASSLETSGGDPRQFF. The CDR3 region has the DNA TGTGCCAGCAGCTTAGAGACTAGCGGGGGGGACCCCCGGCAGTTCTTC.

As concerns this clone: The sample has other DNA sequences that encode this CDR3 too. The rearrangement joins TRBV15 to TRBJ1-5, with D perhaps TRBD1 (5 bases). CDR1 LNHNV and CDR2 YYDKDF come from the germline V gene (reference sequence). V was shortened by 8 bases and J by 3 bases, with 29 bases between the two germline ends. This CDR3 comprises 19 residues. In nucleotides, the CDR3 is TGTGCCACCTCAAAAGGGATTACAGGCATAGGAGTGGACAATCAGCCCCAGCATTTT. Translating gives CATSKGITGIGVDNQPQHF.

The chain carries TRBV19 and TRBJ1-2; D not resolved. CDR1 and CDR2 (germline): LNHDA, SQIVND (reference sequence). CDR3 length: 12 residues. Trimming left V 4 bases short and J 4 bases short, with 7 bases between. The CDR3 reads CASSKESYGYTF. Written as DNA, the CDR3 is TGTGCCAGTAGTAAGGAGTCCTATGGCTACACCTTC.

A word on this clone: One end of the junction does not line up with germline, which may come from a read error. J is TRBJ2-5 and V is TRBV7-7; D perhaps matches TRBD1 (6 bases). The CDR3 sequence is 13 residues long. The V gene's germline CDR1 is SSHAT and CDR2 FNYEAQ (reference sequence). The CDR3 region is CASSLDRQETQYF. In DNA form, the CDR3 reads TGTGCTAGCAGCTTAGACAGGCAAGAGACCCAGTACTTC. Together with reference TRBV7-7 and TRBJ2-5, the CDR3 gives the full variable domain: GAGVSQSPRYKVTKRGQDVTLRCDPISSHATLYWYQQALGQGPEFLTYFNYEAQPDKSGLPSDRFSAERPEGSISTLTIQRTEQRDSAMYRCASSLDRQETQYFGPGTRLLVL.

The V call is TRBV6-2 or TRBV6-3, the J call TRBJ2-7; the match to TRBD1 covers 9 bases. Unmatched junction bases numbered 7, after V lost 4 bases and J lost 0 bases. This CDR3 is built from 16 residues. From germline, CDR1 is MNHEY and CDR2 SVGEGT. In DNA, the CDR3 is TGTGCCAGCAGTTCCACCGGGACAGGGCTCTCCTACGAGCAGTACTTC. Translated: CASSSTGTGLSYEQYF.

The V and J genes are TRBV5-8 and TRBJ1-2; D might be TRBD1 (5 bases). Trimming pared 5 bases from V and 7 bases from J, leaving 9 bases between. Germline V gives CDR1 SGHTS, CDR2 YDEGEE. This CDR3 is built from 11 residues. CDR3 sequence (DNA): TGTGCCAGCAGATCAGGGTCTGGCTACACCTTC. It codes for CASRSGSGYTF.

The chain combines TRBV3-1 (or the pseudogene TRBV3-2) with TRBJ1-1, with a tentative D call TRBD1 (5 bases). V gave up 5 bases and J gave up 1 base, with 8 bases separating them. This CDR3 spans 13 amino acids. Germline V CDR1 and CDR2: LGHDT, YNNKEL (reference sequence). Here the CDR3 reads CASSERGNTEAFF. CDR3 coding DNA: TGTGCCAGCAGCGAAAGGGGGAACACTGAAGCTTTCTTT.

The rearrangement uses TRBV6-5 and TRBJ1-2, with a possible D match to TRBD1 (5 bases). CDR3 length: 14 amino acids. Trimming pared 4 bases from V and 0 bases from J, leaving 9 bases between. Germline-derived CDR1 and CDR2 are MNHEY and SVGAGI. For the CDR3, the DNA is TGTGCCAGCAGTTTCCAGGGTTCTAACTATGGCTACACCTTC. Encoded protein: CASSFQGSNYGYTF.

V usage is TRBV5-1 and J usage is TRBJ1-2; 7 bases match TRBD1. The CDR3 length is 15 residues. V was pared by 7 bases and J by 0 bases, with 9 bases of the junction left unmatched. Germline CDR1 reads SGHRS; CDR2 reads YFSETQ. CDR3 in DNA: TGCGCCAGCGGACCCCGGGACAGCCCTAACTATGGCTACACCTTC. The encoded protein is CASGPRDSPNYGYTF.

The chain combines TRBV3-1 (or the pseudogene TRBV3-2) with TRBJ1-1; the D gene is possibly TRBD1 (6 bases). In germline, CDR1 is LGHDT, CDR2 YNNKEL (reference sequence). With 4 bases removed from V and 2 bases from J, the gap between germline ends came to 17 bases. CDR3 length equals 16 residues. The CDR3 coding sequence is TGTGCCAGCAGCCCGGTAGGGGAGACAGGTAACACTGAAGCTTTCTTT. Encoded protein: CASSPVGETGNTEAFF.

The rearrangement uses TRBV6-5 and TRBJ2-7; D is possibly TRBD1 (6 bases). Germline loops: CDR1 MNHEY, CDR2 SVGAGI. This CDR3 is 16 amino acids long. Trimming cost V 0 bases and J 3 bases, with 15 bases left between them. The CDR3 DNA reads TGTGCCAGCAGTTACTCGGGACACATCCTGCACTACGAGCAGTACTTC. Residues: CASSYSGHILHYEQYF.

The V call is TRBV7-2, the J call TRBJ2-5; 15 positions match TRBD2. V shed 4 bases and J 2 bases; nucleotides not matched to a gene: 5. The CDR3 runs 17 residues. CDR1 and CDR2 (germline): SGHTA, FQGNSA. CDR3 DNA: TGTGCCAGCAGCTCGGGACTAGCGGGGGGTAGGCAAGAGACCCAGTACTTC. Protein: CASSSGLAGGRQETQYF.

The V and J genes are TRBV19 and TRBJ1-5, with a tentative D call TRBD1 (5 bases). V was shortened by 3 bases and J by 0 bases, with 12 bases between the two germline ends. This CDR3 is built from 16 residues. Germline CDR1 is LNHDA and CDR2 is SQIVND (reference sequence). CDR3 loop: CASSIGADFSNQPQHF. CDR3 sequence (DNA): TGTGCCAGTAGTATTGGGGCAGACTTTAGCAATCAGCCCCAGCATTTT.

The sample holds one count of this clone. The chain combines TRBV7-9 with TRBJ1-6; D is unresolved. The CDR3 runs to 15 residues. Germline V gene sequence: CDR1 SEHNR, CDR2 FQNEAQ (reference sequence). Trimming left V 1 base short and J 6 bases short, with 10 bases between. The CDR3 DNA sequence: TGTGCCAGCAGCTTAGGTCGGGAGACTAATTCACCCCTCCACTTT. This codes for CASSLGRETNSPLHF.

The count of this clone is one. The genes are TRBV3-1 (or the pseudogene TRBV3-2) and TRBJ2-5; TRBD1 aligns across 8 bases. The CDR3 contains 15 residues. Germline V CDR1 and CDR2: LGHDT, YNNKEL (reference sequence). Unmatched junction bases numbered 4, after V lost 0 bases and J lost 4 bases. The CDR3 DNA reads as TGTGCCAGCAGCCAAGATCAGGGGGCGGGAGAGACCCAGTACTTC. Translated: CASSQDQGAGETQYF.

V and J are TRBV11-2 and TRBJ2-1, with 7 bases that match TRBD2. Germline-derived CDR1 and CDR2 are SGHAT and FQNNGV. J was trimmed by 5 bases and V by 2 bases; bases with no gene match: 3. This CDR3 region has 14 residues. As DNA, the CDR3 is TGTGCCAGCAGCTTAATGGGACTACACAATGAGCAGTTCTTC. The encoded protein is CASSLMGLHNEQFF. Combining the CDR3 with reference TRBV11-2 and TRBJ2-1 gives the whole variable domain EAGVAQSPRYKIIEKRQSVAFWCNPISGHATLYWYQQILGQGPKLLIQFQNNGVVDDSQLPKDRFSAERLKGVDSTLKIQPAKLEDSAVYLCASSLMGLHNEQFFGPGTRLTVL.